Listed below are T cell receptor beta chains from one sample, sequenced in a study of blood T cells in healthy people across ages. TCRdb re-called the 5' RACE reads through MiXCR, storing one row per CDR3 protein. This sample has some 890,000 distinct CDR3 sequences, with 25% to 30% found just once. Another study also made use of these data, one on T cells of mothers and their children.

Sequencing was carried out using blood. These receptors were taken from a woman in her thirties or forties in good health. CDR3s include the opening cysteine and the closing phenylalanine or tryptophan. D genes are given only for firm matches. Expanded clones are given a class, and other clones once, few, many or no size at all.

d_call,j_call,v_call,clone_size,cdr3_nt,cdr3_aa
NA,TRBJ2-7,TRBV27,NA,TGTGCCAGCAGTTTATCGTACAGGGACAACGAGCAGTACTTC,CASSLSYRDNEQYF
NA,TRBJ2-3,TRBV2,NA,TGTGCCAGCAGTGAATCGGTGGTGTTGCAGTATTTT,CASSESVVLQYF
NA,TRBJ2-7,TRBV5-1,NA,TGCGCCAGCAGCTTTCAGCAGGGCCCCTACGAGCAGTACTTC,CASSFQQGPYEQYF
NA,TRBJ2-4,TRBV3-1,few,TGTGCCAGCAGCCAAGTCCAGACCATCACGTACTTC,CASSQVQTITYF
TRBD1,TRBJ2-1,TRBV5-6,few,TGTGCCAGCAGCTGGGGACAGGGGGCGATTCTTGGTGAGCAGTTCTTC,CASSWGQGAILGEQFF
NA,TRBJ2-7,TRBV5-1,NA,TGCGCCAGCAGCGGGGACGCGAGATCCTACGAGCAGTACTTC,CASSGDARSYEQYF
NA,TRBJ1-1,TRBV10-3,NA,TGTGCCACCTCGGGCCAGAAGGGTCCAATGAACACTGAAGCTTTCTTT,CATSGQKGPMNTEAFF
NA,TRBJ2-2,TRBV2,NA,TGTGCCAGCAGCCACGATATCAATAACACCGGGGAGCTGTTTTTT,CASSHDINNTGELFF
TRBD1,TRBJ1-1,TRBV3-1,NA,TGTGCCAGCAGACTCAGCGGGACAGGTCCCTCTGAAGCTTTCTTT,CASRLSGTGPSEAFF
NA,TRBJ1-5,TRBV6-5,NA,TGTGCCAGCAGTGGATCAGGCGTACGCAATCAGCCCCAGCATTTT,CASSGSGVRNQPQHF
NA,TRBJ1-5,TRBV12-3/TRBV12-4,NA,TGTGCCAGCAGCCCGGGAGCCCTCAATCGGCCCCAGCATTTT,CASSPGALNRPQHF
NA,TRBJ1-1,TRBV28,NA,TGTGCCAGCAGTTTCAGAATAACTGAAGCTTTCTTT,CASSFRITEAFF
NA,TRBJ1-1,TRBV5-1,few,TGCGCCAGCACCAAGGGATGGGGAGCTGAAACTTTGAACACTGAAGCTTTCTTT,CASTKGWGAETLNTEAFF
TRBD1,TRBJ1-2,TRBV7-2,few,TGTGCCAGCAGCGCGGGGACAGTGCTAACGGGGTATGGCTACACCTTC,CASSAGTVLTGYGYTF
TRBD2,TRBJ2-5,TRBV7-3,few,TGTGCCAGCAGCCCCTCGGGGGGGCGTGAGACCCAGTACTTC,CASSPSGGRETQYF
NA,TRBJ1-2,TRBV5-1,NA,TGCGCCAGCTCAGCGACACAGACTAACTATGGCTACACCTTC,CASSATQTNYGYTF
TRBD1,TRBJ2-7,TRBV28,few,TGTGCCAGCAAACCAAACAGGGGGCCCTACGAGCAGTACTTC,CASKPNRGPYEQYF
NA,TRBJ2-7,TRBV5-1,NA,TGCGCCAGCGGTAGGGGGGAAATCCACGAGCAGTACTTC,CASGRGEIHEQYF
NA,TRBJ1-2,TRBV9,few,TGTGCCAGCAGCATCACGGTAGGGGGGCGCGACTATGGCTACACCTTC,CASSITVGGRDYGYTF
NA,TRBJ2-3,TRBV11-2,NA,TGTGCCAGCAGCTCTGTCGTATTGGCGGGAGATACGCAGTATTTT,CASSSVVLAGDTQYF
TRBD1,TRBJ1-2,TRBV7-2,few,TGTGCCAGCAGCTTAGGAAAAGACAGGGGCAACTATGGCTACACCTTC,CASSLGKDRGNYGYTF
NA,TRBJ1-5,TRBV4-1,NA,TGCGCCAGCAGTTGGGGGAAAGGGGCCGGAGGGGCCCAGCATTTT,CASSWGKGAGGAQHF
NA,TRBJ1-2,TRBV6-6,NA,TGTGCCACCTCGCGAGCACAATATGGCTACACCTTC,CATSRAQYGYTF
TRBD1,TRBJ2-7,TRBV5-5,many,TGTGCCAGCAGCCTAGACCCGGGACAGGTCTCCTACGAGCAGTACTTC,CASSLDPGQVSYEQYF
TRBD1,TRBJ2-1,TRBV7-2,few,TGTGCCAGCAGCTTAATACAGGGGACCTACAATGGGCAGTTCTTC,CASSLIQGTYNGQFF